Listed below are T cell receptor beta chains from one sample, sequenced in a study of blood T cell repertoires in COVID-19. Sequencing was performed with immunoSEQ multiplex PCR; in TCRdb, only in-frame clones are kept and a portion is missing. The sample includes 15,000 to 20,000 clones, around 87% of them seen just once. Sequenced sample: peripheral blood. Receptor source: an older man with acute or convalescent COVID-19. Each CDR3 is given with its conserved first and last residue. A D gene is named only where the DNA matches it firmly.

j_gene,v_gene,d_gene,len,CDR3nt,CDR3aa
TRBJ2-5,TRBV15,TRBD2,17,TGTGCCACCAGCAGAGATCGGGGCGGGAGGGCCATAGAGACCCAGTACTTC,CATSRDRGGRAIETQYF
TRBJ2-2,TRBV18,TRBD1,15,TGTGCCAGCTCAGAGAGACAGGGGACAACCGGGGAGCTGTTTTTT,CASSERQGTTGELFF
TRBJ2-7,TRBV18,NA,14,TGTGCCAGCTCACCAAACAGGGTGGCCTACGAGCAGTACTTC,CASSPNRVAYEQYF
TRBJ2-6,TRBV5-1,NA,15,TGCGCCAGCAGCTTCGGGGGAACTGGGGCCAACGTCCTGACTTTC,CASSFGGTGANVLTF
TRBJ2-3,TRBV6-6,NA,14,TGTGCCAGCAGTTACGGAGACAGCACAGATACGCAGTATTTT,CASSYGDSTDTQYF
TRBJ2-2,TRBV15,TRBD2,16,TGTGCCACCAGCAGAGATAGGACTAGCGTCACCGGGGAGCTGTTTTTT,CATSRDRTSVTGELFF
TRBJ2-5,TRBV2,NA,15,TGTGCCAGCAGTGTGGTAGGGGCGGCCCAAGAGACCCAGTACTTC,CASSVVGAAQETQYF
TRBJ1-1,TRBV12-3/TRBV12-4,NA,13,TGTGCCAGCAGAAGAGTCCCAAACACTGAAGCTTTCTTT,CASRRVPNTEAFF
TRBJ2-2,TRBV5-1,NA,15,TGCGCCAGCAGCTATGGCTCTGCGAACACCGGGGAGCTGTTTTTT,CASSYGSANTGELFF
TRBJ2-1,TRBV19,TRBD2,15,TGTGCCAGTGGGGGACTAGCGGGAGGGCGAAATGAGCAGTTCTTC,CASGGLAGGRNEQFF
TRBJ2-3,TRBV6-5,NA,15,TGTGCCAGCAGTTACGGGGGGAGTAGCACAGATACGCAGTATTTT,CASSYGGSSTDTQYF
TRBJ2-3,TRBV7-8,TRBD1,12,TGTGCCAGCAGCTTAGAAGACAGGGTGAAGTATTTT,CASSLEDRVKYF
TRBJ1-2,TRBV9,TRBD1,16,TGTGCCAGCAGCGTAGGGGCAGGGGGACGTAACTATGGCTACACCTTC,CASSVGAGGRNYGYTF
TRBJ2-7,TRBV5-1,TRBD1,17,TGCGCCAGCAGCAGACAGGGGAGTCCTCCTTACTCCTACGAGCAGTACTTC,CASSRQGSPPYSYEQYF
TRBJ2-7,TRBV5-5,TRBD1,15,TGTGCCAGCAGATTCGGGGACAGGCCTTCCTACGAGCAGTACTTC,CASRFGDRPSYEQYF
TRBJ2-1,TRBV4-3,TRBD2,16,TGCGCCAGCAGCCAAGATTTGCGGGAGGGTTGGAATGAGCAGTTCTTC,CASSQDLREGWNEQFF
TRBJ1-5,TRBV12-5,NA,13,TGTGCTAGTGGTTTGTCCGAGAATCAGCCCCAGCATTTT,CASGLSENQPQHF
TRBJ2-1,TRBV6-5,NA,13,TGTGCCAGCAGTCGCGACAGGAACAATGAGCAGTTCTTC,CASSRDRNNEQFF
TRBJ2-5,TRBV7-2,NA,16,TGTGCCAGCAGCCGGCGCGGGTCCCTTCTTGGGGAGACCCAGTACTTC,CASSRRGSLLGETQYF
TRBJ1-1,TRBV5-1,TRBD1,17,TGCGCCAGCAGCTTGACAGGGGGCGGTCTGGCGAACACTGAAGCTTTCTTT,CASSLTGGGLANTEAFF
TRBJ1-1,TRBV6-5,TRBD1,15,TGTGCCAGCAGTTACTCGAACAGGGGAGACACTGAAGCTTTCTTT,CASSYSNRGDTEAFF
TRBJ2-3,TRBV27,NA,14,TGTGCCAGCAGTTTCGGTAGCAGTCCCAATACGCAGTATTTT,CASSFGSSPNTQYF
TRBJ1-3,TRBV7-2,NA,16,TGTGCCAGCAGCATTTACAGGGCCAGCTCTGGAAACACCATATATTTT,CASSIYRASSGNTIYF
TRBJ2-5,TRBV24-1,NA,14,TGTGCCACCAGTGATTTGGACTCCGAGGAGACCCAGTACTTC,CATSDLDSEETQYF